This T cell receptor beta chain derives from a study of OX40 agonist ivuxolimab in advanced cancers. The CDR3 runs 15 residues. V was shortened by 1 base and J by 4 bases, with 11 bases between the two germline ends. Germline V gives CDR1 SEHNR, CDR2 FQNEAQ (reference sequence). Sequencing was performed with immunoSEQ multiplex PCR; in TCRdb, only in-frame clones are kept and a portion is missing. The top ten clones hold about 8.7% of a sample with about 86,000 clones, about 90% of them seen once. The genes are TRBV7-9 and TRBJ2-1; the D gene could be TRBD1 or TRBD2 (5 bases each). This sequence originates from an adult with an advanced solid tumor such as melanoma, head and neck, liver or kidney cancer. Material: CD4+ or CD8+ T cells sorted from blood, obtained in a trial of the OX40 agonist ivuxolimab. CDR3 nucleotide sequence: TGTGCCAGCAGCTTAGGGGACCACAGATACAATGAGCAGTTCTTC. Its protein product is CASSLGDHRYNEQFF.